The rows below give T cell receptor beta chains drawn from one sample of a study of blood T cell repertoires in COVID-19. Profiled with immunoSEQ multiplex PCR; TCRdb holds only in-frame clones, not every one. The sample gives fewer than 250,000 clones, roughly 85% of which show up once; around 0.96% is in the top ten. Material for sequencing was peripheral blood. The receptors here all came from a man aged 35 to 55 with acute or convalescent COVID-19. CDR3s include the opening cysteine and the closing phenylalanine or tryptophan. The D gene is left open where the match is weak.

d_gene: -
v_gene: TRBV19
CDR3aa: CASRGGLANQPQHF

d_gene: -
v_gene: TRBV6-2/TRBV6-3
CDR3aa: CASSRDSYGYTF

d_gene: -
v_gene: TRBV6-4
CDR3aa: CASSPWGTSPAPLHF

d_gene: -
v_gene: TRBV6-5
CDR3aa: CASGGGSEAFF

d_gene: -
v_gene: TRBV3-1/TRBV3-2
CDR3aa: CASSLSTGSGTGELFF

d_gene: -
v_gene: TRBV7-8
CDR3aa: CASSLDIHSGNTIYF

d_gene: -
v_gene: TRBV19
CDR3aa: CASRKSESYGYTF

d_gene: -
v_gene: TRBV6-5
CDR3aa: CASSYSGTVEYF

d_gene: TRBD2
v_gene: TRBV6-2/TRBV6-3
CDR3aa: CASSYSSSGGFTYEQYF

d_gene: TRBD1
v_gene: TRBV18
CDR3aa: CASSQGQTNEQYF

d_gene: TRBD1
v_gene: TRBV6-5
CDR3aa: CASLRGTGVGNTIYF

d_gene: -
v_gene: TRBV12-5
CDR3aa: CASGLLSWGLGLVTF

d_gene: TRBD1
v_gene: TRBV5-4
CDR3aa: CASSERDRVGGYTF

d_gene: -
v_gene: TRBV5-4
CDR3aa: CASSSGQLNSPLHF

d_gene: -
v_gene: TRBV7-2
CDR3aa: CASSYLGTRSYEQYF

d_gene: TRBD1
v_gene: TRBV7-9
CDR3aa: CASSSGTGTYEQYF

d_gene: TRBD2
v_gene: TRBV5-1
CDR3aa: CASSLEGLAGYNEQFF

d_gene: -
v_gene: TRBV6-1
CDR3aa: CASSAPLFAAKDYGYTF

d_gene: -
v_gene: TRBV6-1
CDR3aa: CASSDKGMGANGYTF

d_gene: -
v_gene: TRBV28
CDR3aa: CAIRSGGVTNEKLFF

d_gene: TRBD1
v_gene: TRBV5-1
CDR3aa: CASSLPGTGGANVLTF

d_gene: -
v_gene: TRBV5-1
CDR3aa: CASSLQSGVNTEAFF

d_gene: -
v_gene: TRBV6-2/TRBV6-3
CDR3aa: CASSYSADSLTSNQPQHF

d_gene: -
v_gene: TRBV3-1/TRBV3-2
CDR3aa: CASSQGTAGNIQYF

d_gene: -
v_gene: TRBV6-6
CDR3aa: CASSYFGGTEAFF

d_gene: -
v_gene: TRBV3-1/TRBV3-2
CDR3aa: CASSQEQGVTEAFF

d_gene: TRBD2
v_gene: TRBV5-4
CDR3aa: CASSLGRGRSTGELFF

d_gene: -
v_gene: TRBV27
CDR3aa: CASSLGGPLYGYTF

d_gene: -
v_gene: TRBV19
CDR3aa: CASAVQGANEKLFF

d_gene: -
v_gene: TRBV21-1
CDR3aa: CASSKGSYGYTF

d_gene: TRBD2
v_gene: TRBV7-9
CDR3aa: CASSLVLAGGHGRADTQYF

d_gene: TRBD2
v_gene: TRBV3-1/TRBV3-2
CDR3aa: CASSHSPATSRETQYF

d_gene: -
v_gene: TRBV12-3/TRBV12-4
CDR3aa: CASSPTGGPPLHF

d_gene: -
v_gene: TRBV7-6
CDR3aa: CASSLGGPRWTEAFF

d_gene: TRBD1
v_gene: TRBV29-1
CDR3aa: CSADRVRRAEAFF

d_gene: -
v_gene: TRBV6-2/TRBV6-3
CDR3aa: CASSRGQPAYEQYF

d_gene: TRBD1
v_gene: TRBV6-5
CDR3aa: CASRPGQDGYTF

d_gene: TRBD2
v_gene: TRBV4-2
CDR3aa: CASSQGLSTDTQYF

d_gene: -
v_gene: TRBV27
CDR3aa: CASSFKYTDTQYF

d_gene: TRBD1
v_gene: TRBV6-5
CDR3aa: CASSWGRTGSDYGYTF

d_gene: TRBD1
v_gene: TRBV2
CDR3aa: CASSEQGARGTEAFF

d_gene: -
v_gene: TRBV4-1
CDR3aa: CASSQDGQGPDTQYF

d_gene: -
v_gene: TRBV5-5
CDR3aa: CASSSRQSGYTF

d_gene: -
v_gene: TRBV19
CDR3aa: CASSGAGFGQPQHF

d_gene: TRBD1
v_gene: TRBV15
CDR3aa: CATSRGLQQGASYGYTF